These T cell receptor beta chains were read from a single sample in a study of T cell clonotyping in hematopoietic cell transplantation. Some clones are missing from TCRdb's copy, which holds only in-frame ones; the method was immunoSEQ multiplex PCR. The repertoire holds about 76,000 clones, 90% to 96% seen once, with roughly 1.5% in the top ten. The specimen was peripheral blood mononuclear cells, collected before stem cell transplant. The receptor source for this set is a woman in her forties or fifties with acute myeloid leukemia. Some clones in this sample may be carry-over from other donors' samples. Both conserved end residues are part of each CDR3.

v_gene | CDR3aa
TRBV10-3 | CAIRFSGNTEAFF
TRBV29-1 | CSAGPEGQGYGYTF
TRBV28 | CASTPAQYTEAFF
TRBV9 | CASSGTSADTQYF
TRBV6-5 | CASSYSFGAFF
TRBV28 | CASTLGTGVQETQYF
TRBV4-1 | CASSQDLLQQYF
TRBV29-1 | CSVEEGSAGALNTEAFF
TRBV6-1 | CASSDIGGEQYF
TRBV30 | CAWSAQYWGSDRQPQHF
TRBV7-2 | CASSWPGTGGYEQYF
TRBV19 | CASRFQGNQPQHF
TRBV7-3 | CASSYSGGEPNEQFF
TRBV30 | CAWSAGTGGNGYTF
TRBV7-2 | CASSLESGGRQPQHF
TRBV29-1 | CSVSPGISNQPQHF
TRBV19 | CASSMSLGDRGSQFF
TRBV27 | CASSSLQTSNEQFF
TRBV11-2 | CASSSTGYEQYF
TRBV27 | CASSRDRGHEKLFF
TRBV6-1 | CASSPDRTNTEAFF
TRBV5-1 | CASSQTGPSTDTQYF
TRBV4-1 | CASSEIDTLTQYF
TRBV6-1 | CASSDSEGGQPQHF
TRBV27 | CASSPWDRAYEQYF
TRBV30 | CAWSVFGYGYTF
TRBV6-1 | CASRGTSYEQYF
TRBV19 | CASSTDGGAGSPLHF
TRBV6-1 | CASSEATGIPGANVLTF
TRBV19 | CASSNRQSGNTEAFF
TRBV6-6 | CASSTGEKLFF
TRBV20-1 | CSAIQGGGYTF
TRBV27 | CASSVLAGVNEQFF
TRBV18 | CASCGTENQPQHF
TRBV28 | CASSSPGGGTDTQYF
TRBV28 | CASSLHLNQPQHF
TRBV30 | CAWTSPSRSYNEQFF
TRBV2 | CASRYRDLTGPQHF
TRBV7-9 | CASSLGQGNQPQHF
TRBV15 | CATSRVLMDISSNQPQHF
TRBV19 | CASSNLSGNTIYF
TRBV7-6 | CASSSAPGAPETQYF
TRBV18 | CASSPPGGTGVGETQYF
TRBV4-1 | CASSQGAGTLFSYEQYF
TRBV29-1 | CSGRGQGAFEETQYF
TRBV5-6 | CASSWDRALNSPLHF
TRBV2 | CASSDLGQETQYF
TRBV4-1 | CASSQALREGRQETQYF
TRBV11-3 | CASSLGGPDTQYF
TRBV7-2 | CASSAARGQNEQFF
TRBV5-1 | CASRQQGDTEAFF
TRBV9 | CASSVGDRNYGYTF
TRBV19 | CASRSGQGLIGELFF
TRBV29-1 | CSVVLATGGYEQYF